This section outlines one TCR beta chain sequence together with its context. The antigen remains undetermined. This sample stems from a study of shared clonotypes between healthy human individuals. The data were produced by immunoSEQ multiplex PCR, yet TCRdb's version contains in-frame clones alone and is incomplete. Here the sample spans about 990,000 clones, about 84% being singletons. Notes on the study in general: Specimens sampled were limited to blood, with tissue repertoires likely differing.

Sequencing was carried out using memory CD4+ T cells from PBMCs. Regarding subset: CD45RA-negative fraction. This clonotype originated in a man between 18 and 35 years old in good health. Some clones in this sample may be carry-over from other donors' samples.

This chain's CDR3 is CAISESLVSGGNTIYF. CDR3 nucleotides: TGTGCCATCAGTGAGTCGTTGGTCTCCGGGGGAAACACCATATATTTT. The chain couples TRBV10-3 to TRBJ1-3; D call uncertain. The CDR3 extends over 16 amino acids. In germline, CDR1 is ENHRY, CDR2 SYGVKD. V was cut by 0 bases and J by 4 bases, with 13 bases left in between.